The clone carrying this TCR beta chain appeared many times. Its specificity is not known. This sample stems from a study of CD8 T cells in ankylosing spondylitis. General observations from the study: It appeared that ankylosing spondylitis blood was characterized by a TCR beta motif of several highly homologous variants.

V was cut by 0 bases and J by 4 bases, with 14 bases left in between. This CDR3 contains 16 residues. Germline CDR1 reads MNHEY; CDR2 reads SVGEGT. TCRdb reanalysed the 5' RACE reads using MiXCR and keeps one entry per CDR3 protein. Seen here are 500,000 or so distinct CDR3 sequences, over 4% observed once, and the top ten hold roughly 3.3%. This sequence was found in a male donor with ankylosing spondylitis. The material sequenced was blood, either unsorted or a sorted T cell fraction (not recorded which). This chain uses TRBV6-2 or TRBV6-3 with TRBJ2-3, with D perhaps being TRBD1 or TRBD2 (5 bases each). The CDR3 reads CASSYSTGTGADTQYF. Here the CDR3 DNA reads TGTGCCAGCAGTTACTCGACCGGGACCGGCGCAGATACGCAGTATTTT.